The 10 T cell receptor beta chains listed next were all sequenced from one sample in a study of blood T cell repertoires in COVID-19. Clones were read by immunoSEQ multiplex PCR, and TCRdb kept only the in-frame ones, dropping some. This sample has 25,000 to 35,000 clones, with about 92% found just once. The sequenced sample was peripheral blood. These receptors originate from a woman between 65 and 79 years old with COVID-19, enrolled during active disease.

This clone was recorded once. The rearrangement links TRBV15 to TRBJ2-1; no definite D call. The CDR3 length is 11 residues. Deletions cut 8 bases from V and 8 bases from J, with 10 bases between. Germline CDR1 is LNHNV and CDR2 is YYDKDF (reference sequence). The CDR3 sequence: CATRSEDEQFF. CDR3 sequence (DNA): TGTGCCACCCGGAGCGAAGATGAGCAGTTCTTC.

The CDR3 DNA sequence: TGTGCCAGCAGCTCGACACCGGGACAGGCAACTAACTATGGCTACACCTTC. Protein: CASSSTPGQATNYGYTF. The rearrangement uses TRBV7-9 and TRBJ1-2, with 8 bases fitting TRBD1. The CDR3 contains 17 residues. Germline assignment: CDR1 SEHNR and CDR2 FQNEAQ (reference sequence). With V trimmed by 4 bases and J by 0 bases, 10 bases remained unmatched. The full variable domain, completed using reference TRBV7-9 and TRBJ1-2, is DTGVSQNPRHKITKRGQNVTFRCDPISEHNRLYWYRQTLGQGPEFLTYFQNEAQLEKSRLLSDRFSAERPKGSFSTLEIQRTEQGDSAMYLCASSSTPGQATNYGYTFGSGTRLTVV.

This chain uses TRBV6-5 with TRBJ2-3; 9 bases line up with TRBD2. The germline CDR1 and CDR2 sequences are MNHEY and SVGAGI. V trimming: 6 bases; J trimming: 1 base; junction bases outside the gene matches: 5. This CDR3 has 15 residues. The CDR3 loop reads CASSDLAGGTDTQYF. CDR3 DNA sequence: TGTGCCAGCAGCGATTTAGCGGGAGGCACAGATACGCAGTATTTT.

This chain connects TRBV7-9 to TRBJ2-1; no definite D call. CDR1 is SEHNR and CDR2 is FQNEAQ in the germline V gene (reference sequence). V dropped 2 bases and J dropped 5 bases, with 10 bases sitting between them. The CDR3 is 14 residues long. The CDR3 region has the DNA TGTGCCAGCAGCTTACGAAGCTTGAACAATGAGCAGTTCTTC. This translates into CASSLRSLNNEQFF.

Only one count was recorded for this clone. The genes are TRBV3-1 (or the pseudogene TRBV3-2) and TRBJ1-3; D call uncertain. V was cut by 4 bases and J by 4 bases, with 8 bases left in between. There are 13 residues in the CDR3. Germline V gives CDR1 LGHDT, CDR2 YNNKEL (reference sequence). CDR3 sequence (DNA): TGTGCCAGCAGCCCTATGATCGGAAACACCATATATTTT. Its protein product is CASSPMIGNTIYF.

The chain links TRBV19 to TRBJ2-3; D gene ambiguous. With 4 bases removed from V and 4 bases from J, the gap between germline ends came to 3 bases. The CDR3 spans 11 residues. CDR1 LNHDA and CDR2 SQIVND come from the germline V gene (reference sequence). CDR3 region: CASSTADTQYF. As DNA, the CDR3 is TGTGCCAGTAGTACGGCAGATACGCAGTATTTT. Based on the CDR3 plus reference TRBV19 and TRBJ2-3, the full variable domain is DGGITQSPKYLFRKEGQNVTLSCEQNLNHDAMYWYRQDPGQGLRLIYYSQIVNDFQKGDIAEGYSVSREKKESFPLTVTSAQKNPTAFYLCASSTADTQYFGPGTRLTVL.

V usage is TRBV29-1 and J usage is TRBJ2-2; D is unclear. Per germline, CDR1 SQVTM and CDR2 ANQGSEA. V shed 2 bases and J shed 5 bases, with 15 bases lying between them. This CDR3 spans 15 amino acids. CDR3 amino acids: CSVEFEDRRTGELFF. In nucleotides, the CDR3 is TGCAGCGTTGAATTTGAGGATAGAAGGACCGGGGAGCTGTTTTTT.

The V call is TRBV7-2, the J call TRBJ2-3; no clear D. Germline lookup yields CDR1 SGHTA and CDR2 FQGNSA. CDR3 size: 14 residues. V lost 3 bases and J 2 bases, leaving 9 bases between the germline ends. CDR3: CASSFSSSTDTQYF. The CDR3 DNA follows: TGTGCCAGCAGCTTTAGTAGTTCCACAGATACGCAGTATTTT. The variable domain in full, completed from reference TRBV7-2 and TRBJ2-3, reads GAGVSQSPSNKVTEKGKDVELRCDPISGHTALYWYRQSLGQGLEFLIYFQGNSAPDKSGLPSDRFSAERTGGSVSTLTIQRTQQEDSAVYLCASSFSSSTDTQYFGPGTRLTVL.

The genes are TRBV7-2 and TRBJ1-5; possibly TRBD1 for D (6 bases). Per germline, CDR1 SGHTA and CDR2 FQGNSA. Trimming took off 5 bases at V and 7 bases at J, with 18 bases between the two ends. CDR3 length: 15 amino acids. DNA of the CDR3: TGTGCCAGCAGCGTAGGGGGGGGCGAGGGACAGCCCCAGCATTTT. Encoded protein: CASSVGGGEGQPQHF.

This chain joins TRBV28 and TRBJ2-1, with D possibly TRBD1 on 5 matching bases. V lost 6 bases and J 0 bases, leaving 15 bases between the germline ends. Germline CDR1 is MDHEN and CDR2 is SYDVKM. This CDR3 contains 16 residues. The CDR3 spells CASSPWGHSSYNEQFF. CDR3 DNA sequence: TGTGCCAGCAGCCCCTGGGGCCACAGCTCCTACAATGAGCAGTTCTTC.